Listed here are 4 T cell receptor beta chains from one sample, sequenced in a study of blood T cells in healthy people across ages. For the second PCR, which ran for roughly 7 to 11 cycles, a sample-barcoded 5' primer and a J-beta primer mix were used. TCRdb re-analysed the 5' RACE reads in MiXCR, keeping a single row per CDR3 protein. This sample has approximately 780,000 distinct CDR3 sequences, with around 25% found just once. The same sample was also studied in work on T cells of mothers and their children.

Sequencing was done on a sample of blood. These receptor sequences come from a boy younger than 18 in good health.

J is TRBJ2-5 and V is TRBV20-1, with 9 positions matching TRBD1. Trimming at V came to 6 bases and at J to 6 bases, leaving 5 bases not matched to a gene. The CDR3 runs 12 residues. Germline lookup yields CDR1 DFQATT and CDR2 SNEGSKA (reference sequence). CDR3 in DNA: TGCAGTGCGGAAGGACAGGGGAAGACCCAGTACTTC. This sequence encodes CSAEGQGKTQYF.

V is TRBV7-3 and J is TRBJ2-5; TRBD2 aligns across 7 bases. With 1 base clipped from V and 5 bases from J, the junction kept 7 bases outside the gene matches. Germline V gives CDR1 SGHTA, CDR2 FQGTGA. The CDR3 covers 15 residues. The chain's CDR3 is CASSLNPGGAETQYF. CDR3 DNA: TGTGCCAGCAGCTTAAACCCGGGGGGAGCTGAGACCCAGTACTTC.

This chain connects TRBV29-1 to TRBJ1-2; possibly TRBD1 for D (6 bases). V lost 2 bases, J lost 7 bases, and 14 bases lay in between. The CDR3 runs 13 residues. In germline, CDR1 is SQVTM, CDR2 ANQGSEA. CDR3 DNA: TGCAGCGTTGAAATGGCAGGGGTGCGTGGCTACACCTTC. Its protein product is CSVEMAGVRGYTF. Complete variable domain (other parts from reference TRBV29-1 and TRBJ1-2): SAVISQKPSRDICQRGTSLTIQCQVDSQVTMMFWYRQQPGQSLTLIATANQGSEATYESGFVIDKFPISRPNLTFSTLTVSNMSPEDSSIYLCSVEMAGVRGYTFGSGTRLTVV.

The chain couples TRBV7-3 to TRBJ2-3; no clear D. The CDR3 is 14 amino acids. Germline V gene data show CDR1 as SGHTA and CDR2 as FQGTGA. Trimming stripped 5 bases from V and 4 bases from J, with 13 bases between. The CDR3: CASSLWPGADTQYF. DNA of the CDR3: TGTGCCAGCAGCCTCTGGCCTGGCGCAGATACGCAGTATTTT.